These T cell receptor beta chains were read from a single sample in a study of human T cells and chemical hapten exposure. TCRdb independently ran MiXCR on the RACE reads; one entry per CDR3 protein. This sample carries nearly 95,000 distinct CDR3 sequences, more than 9.5% of them seen once, and the ten largest clones take over 2%. The sample in question was whole blood, obtained in connection with sensitization to the hapten diphenylcyclopropenone (DPC). Receptors were obtained from a man in his forties or fifties with alopecia areata. Some clones in this sample may be carry-over from other donors' samples. The CDR3 runs from the conserved cysteine through the conserved F or W. Each record gives: J gene, D gene, clone size, V gene, CDR3 protein, CDR3 DNA. A D gene is named only where the DNA matches it firmly. Clone sizes are given selectively: once, few, many, or a class where the clone is expanded.

>TRBJ2-6|.|.|TRBV19
CASSVARSGANVLTF
TGTGCCAGTAGTGTCGCCAGATCTGGGGCCAACGTCCTGACTTTC
>TRBJ2-4|.|few|TRBV7-2
CASSLEENIQYF
TGTGCCAGCAGCTTAGAGGAAAACATTCAGTACTTC
>TRBJ1-6|.|many|TRBV2
CASRVGSNSPLHF
TGTGCCAGCAGGGTGGGGTCTAATTCACCCCTCCACTTT
>TRBJ2-1|TRBD2|few|TRBV20-1
CSARDQLAGFSYNEQFF
TGCAGTGCTAGAGATCAACTAGCGGGGTTCTCCTACAATGAGCAGTTCTTC
>TRBJ2-1|.|few|TRBV20-1
CSANAGRGYNEQFF
TGCAGTGCGAACGCAGGGAGGGGGTACAATGAGCAGTTCTTC
>TRBJ1-2|.|few|TRBV27
CASSLKGGNYGYTF
TGTGCCAGCAGTTTAAAAGGGGGAAACTATGGCTACACCTTC
>TRBJ1-1|.|.|TRBV6-1
CASIDSYGAFF
TGTGCCAGCATAGACAGTTATGGAGCTTTCTTT
>TRBJ1-2|TRBD1|many|TRBV5-5
CASSWRTGNNYGYTF
TGTGCCAGCAGCTGGAGGACAGGGAATAACTATGGCTACACCTTC
>TRBJ1-1|.|few|TRBV12-5
CASALTGQSTEAFF
TGTGCTAGTGCCTTAACCGGACAGAGCACTGAAGCTTTCTTT
>TRBJ1-1|TRBD1|few|TRBV29-1
CSVADRARTEAFF
TGCAGCGTTGCCGACAGGGCGAGAACTGAAGCTTTCTTT
>TRBJ2-6|.|few|TRBV5-4
CASSLDGSGSGANVLTF
TGTGCCAGCAGCTTGGACGGGTCGGGTTCTGGGGCCAACGTCCTGACTTTC
>TRBJ2-1|TRBD2|.|TRBV12-3/TRBV12-4
CASSGLAGSNEQFF
TGTGCCAGCAGCGGACTAGCGGGATCGAATGAGCAGTTCTTC
>TRBJ1-5|TRBD1|many|TRBV29-1
CSVCEGTGGQPQHF
TGCAGCGTGTGTGAAGGGACAGGGGGACAGCCCCAGCATTTT
>TRBJ2-4|.|few|TRBV27
CASSLSRGRNIQYF
TGTGCCAGCAGTTTAAGTAGGGGTCGAAACATTCAGTACTTC
>TRBJ1-3|.|.|TRBV27
CAIASGHLISGNTIYF
TGTGCCATTGCCTCGGGACATCTGATCTCTGGAAACACCATATATTTT
>TRBJ1-1|.|.|TRBV12-3/TRBV12-4
CASTLPGFTEAFF
TGTGCCAGCACTTTACCCGGGTTCACTGAAGCTTTCTTT
>TRBJ1-1|.|many|TRBV5-1
CASSSNMNTEAFF
TGCGCCAGCAGCTCTAATATGAACACTGAAGCTTTCTTT
>TRBJ2-3|.|.|TRBV7-9
CASSLRGPSTDTQYF
TGTGCCAGCAGCTTGAGGGGTCCTAGCACAGATACGCAGTATTTT
>TRBJ2-3|.|many|TRBV12-3/TRBV12-4
CASSLPSRGRGPDTQYF
TGTGCCAGCAGTTTGCCTTCGCGGGGACGGGGCCCAGATACGCAGTATTTT
>TRBJ2-1|.|few|TRBV7-9
CASSSPTGPYNEQFF
TGTGCCAGCAGCTCCCCGACAGGACCGTACAATGAGCAGTTCTTC
>TRBJ2-7|TRBD1|few|TRBV20-1
CSASPGQGAYEQYF
TGCAGTGCTAGTCCGGGACAGGGGGCTTACGAGCAGTACTTC
>TRBJ1-6|TRBD1|.|TRBV7-8
CASTPDRDNSPLHF
TGTGCCAGCACCCCGGACAGGGATAATTCACCCCTCCACTTT
>TRBJ1-1|.|few|TRBV25-1
CASSVGETEAFF
TGTGCCAGCAGTGTAGGCGAAACTGAAGCTTTCTTT
>TRBJ1-2|.|.|TRBV6-5
CASRPGSYGYTF
TGTGCCAGCAGGCCCGGGAGCTATGGCTACACCTTC
>TRBJ2-3|.|.|TRBV4-3
CASSPGTSITDTQYF
TGCGCCAGCAGCCCCGGGACTTCGATCACAGATACGCAGTATTTT
>TRBJ1-5|.|few|TRBV29-1
CSVVGENSNQPQHF
TGCAGCGTTGTTGGCGAGAATAGCAATCAGCCCCAGCATTTT
>TRBJ2-7|TRBD1|.|TRBV4-3
CASSQDRGHEQYF
TGCGCCAGCAGCCAAGACAGGGGGCACGAGCAGTACTTC
>TRBJ2-3|TRBD2|many|TRBV3-1
CASSQTGGSTDTQYF
TGTGCCAGCAGCCAAACGGGAGGGTCCACAGATACGCAGTATTTT
>TRBJ2-1|TRBD2|.|TRBV20-1
CSARSSGRAGHNEQFF
TGCAGTGCTAGAAGTAGCGGGAGGGCCGGGCACAATGAGCAGTTCTTC